A single sample is the source of the 15 T cell receptor beta chains below, sequenced in a study of regulatory T cells in long-lasting Graves disease. Arm-PCR with iRepertoire HTBI primers amplified the CDR3 regions for these TCR beta libraries. One entry per CDR3 protein, called by TCRdb with MiXCR from the multiplex PCR reads. The sample shows about 470,000 distinct CDR3 sequences, more than 12% of them seen only once. Documented time point: newly diagnosed GD, antithyroid drugs for less than 3 months. The authors made the TCR library using RNA they extracted from PBMCs. This sample was also put to use in a study of T cells in Graves' hyperthyroidism and ophthalmopathy.

The source material was peripheral blood mononuclear cells (PBMCs), sampled at new diagnosis, from a patient treated with antithyroid drugs. Receptors originate from a woman between 25 and 40 years old with Graves disease.

This clonotype was observed at least ten times. The rearrangement uses TRBV11-2 and TRBJ2-7, with 10 bases identical to TRBD1. This CDR3 has 15 amino acids. V shed 6 bases, J shed 1 base, and the junction held 6 bases outside the gene matches. The germline gives CDR1 SGHAT, CDR2 FQNNGV. The CDR3 loop is CASRGRDRGSYEQYF. The CDR3, as DNA: TGTGCCAGCAGGGGTCGGGACAGGGGTTCCTACGAGCAGTACTTC.

J is TRBJ2-1 and V is TRBV28; D is ambiguous. The CDR3 covers 15 residues. V lost 5 bases and J lost 6, with 17 bases in between. Germline V gene sequence: CDR1 MDHEN, CDR2 SYDVKM. The CDR3 DNA follows: TGTGCCAGCAGTCCGGACCAAATAACCCTCAATGAGCAGTTCTTC. Protein sequence: CASSPDQITLNEQFF.

The chain recombines TRBV6-5 with TRBJ2-1; D not certain. Trimming pared 0 bases from V and 3 bases from J, leaving 9 bases between. There are 15 residues in the CDR3. Germline values: CDR1 MNHEY, CDR2 SVGAGI. The CDR3 DNA reads TGTGCCAGCAGTTACTCGCCGAGTCTCTACAATGAGCAGTTCTTC. Translated: CASSYSPSLYNEQFF.

Only a few counts were recorded for this clonotype. V is TRBV5-1 and J is TRBJ2-3; 7 nucleotides align to TRBD1. Trimming removed 4 bases from V and 8 bases from J; junction bases left unmatched: 10. The CDR3 loop spans 14 amino acids. Germline V gene sequence: CDR1 SGHRS, CDR2 YFSETQ. Written as DNA, the CDR3 is TGCGCCAGCAGCCGTGACAGGGAAGGGGGTACGCAGTATTTT. Amino acid sequence: CASSRDREGGTQYF.

This clonotype appeared a few times. The chain employs TRBV19 and TRBJ2-1; perhaps D is TRBD1 or TRBD2 (6 bases each). Trimming shortened V by 8 bases and J by 7 bases, and 27 bases separated the two germline ends. Germline CDR1 and CDR2: LNHDA and SQIVND (reference sequence). The CDR3 covers 17 residues. CDR3 in amino acids: CASGNYDRGRGLNEQFF. As DNA, the CDR3 is TGTGCCAGTGGCAACTACGACCGGGGACGGGGGCTTAATGAGCAGTTCTTC.

This clonotype was counted at least ten times. This chain connects TRBV18 to TRBJ2-1; D is unresolved. CDR1 is KGHSH and CDR2 is LQKENI in the germline V gene. V lost 3 bases and J 1 base, leaving 7 bases between the germline ends. The CDR3 runs to 14 residues. The CDR3 loop reads CASSPQRSYNEQFF. In DNA form, the CDR3 reads TGTGCCAGCTCACCGCAGAGGTCCTACAATGAGCAGTTCTTC. Full variable domain (outside the CDR3, taken from reference TRBV18 and TRBJ2-1): NAGVMQNPRHLVRRRGQEARLRCSPMKGHSHVYWYRQLPEEGLKFMVYLQKENIIDESGMPKERFSAEFPKEGPSILRIQQVVRGDSAAYFCASSPQRSYNEQFFGPGTRLTVL.

This clonotype showed up many times. The rearrangement uses TRBV7-8 and TRBJ2-7, with 9 positions matching TRBD2. The V gene's germline CDR1 is SGHVS and CDR2 FQNEAQ. This CDR3 has 15 residues. V shed 5 bases, J shed 5 bases, and the junction held 10 bases outside the gene matches. The CDR3 loop is CASSPIAGVVDEQYF. CDR3 coding DNA: TGTGCCAGCAGCCCCATAGCGGGAGTAGTTGACGAGCAGTACTTC.

This clonotype appeared many times. The rearrangement links TRBV28 to TRBJ1-6; TRBD1 aligns across 8 bases. With V trimmed by 8 bases and J by 10 bases, 10 bases remained unmatched. This CDR3 spans 14 amino acids. Germline values: CDR1 MDHEN, CDR2 SYDVKM. The chain's CDR3 is CASRMTGVGSPLHF. DNA of the CDR3: TGTGCCAGCCGAATGACAGGGGTGGGATCACCCCTCCACTTT.

This clonotype appeared many times. The CDR3 protein is CASSTSRSGSETQYF. As DNA, the CDR3 is TGTGCCAGTAGTACCTCCCGGAGCGGGAGTGAGACCCAGTACTTC. The genes are TRBV19 and TRBJ2-5; 8 nucleotides match TRBD2. V shed 4 bases, J shed 5 bases, and the junction held 9 bases outside the gene matches. Per germline, CDR1 LNHDA and CDR2 SQIVND (reference sequence). This CDR3 comprises 15 residues.

At least ten counts were recorded for this clonotype. The chain links TRBV28 to TRBJ2-1; 7 bases map to TRBD2. V was pared by 6 bases and J by 7 bases, with 6 bases of the junction left unmatched. CDR3 length: 13 amino acids. Looked up from germline, CDR1 is MDHEN and CDR2 is SYDVKM. CDR3 in amino acids: CASRREFSNEQFF. Written as DNA, the CDR3 is TGTGCCAGCAGGCGGGAGTTTAGTAATGAGCAGTTCTTC. The whole variable domain, remainder taken from reference TRBV28 and TRBJ2-1, is DVKVTQSSRYLVKRTGEKVFLECVQDMDHENMFWYRQDPGLGLRLIYFSYDVKMKEKGDIPEGYSVSREKKERFSLILESASTNQTSMYLCASRREFSNEQFFGPGTRLTVL.

This clonotype occurred a few times. The V call is TRBV5-5, the J call TRBJ2-1, with 11 bases identical to TRBD2. With 0 bases clipped from V and 10 bases from J, the junction kept 6 bases outside the gene matches. Looked up from germline, CDR1 is SGHKS and CDR2 is YYEKEE (reference sequence). CDR3 length equals 15 residues. CDR3 coding DNA: TGTGCCAGCAGCTTGGTAGGACTAGCGGGCCGGGAGCAGTTCTTC. This codes for CASSLVGLAGREQFF.

The chain links TRBV6-1 to TRBJ2-3; D not resolved. The CDR3 consists of 13 residues. Germline V CDR1 and CDR2: MNHNS, SASEGT. Trimming took off 4 bases at V and 4 bases at J, with 9 bases between the two ends. This CDR3 reads CASSVMVADTQYF. As DNA, the CDR3 is TGTGCCAGCAGTGTCATGGTAGCAGATACGCAGTATTTT.

In its sample, this clonotype was seen many times. The V and J genes are TRBV5-4 and TRBJ2-7; 7 nucleotides agree with TRBD2. The V gene end was trimmed by 6 bases and the J gene end by 6 bases; junction bases not matched to a gene: 6. The CDR3 has 12 residues. CDR1 is SGHNT and CDR2 is YYREEE in the germline V gene (reference sequence). CDR3 protein: CASTRGDGEQYF. DNA of the CDR3: TGTGCCAGCACCCGGGGGGATGGCGAGCAGTACTTC.

With regard to this clonotype: One end of the junction fails to match germline, which may point to a read error. The V call is TRBV15, the J call TRBJ1-1, with TRBD1 as a possible D gene (5 bases). The CDR3 is 16 amino acids. CDR1 is LNHNV, CDR2 YYDKDF, per germline (reference sequence). CDR3 nucleotide sequence: TGTGCCGCCAGCAGGGAGGGGTCGGGGGTTCGGACTGAAGCTTTCTTT. Protein product: CAASREGSGVRTEAFF.

The chain joins TRBV15 to TRBJ1-5; 7 nucleotides agree with TRBD1. The CDR3 is 12 amino acids. From germline, CDR1 is LNHNV and CDR2 YYDKDF (reference sequence). V was clipped by 8 bases and J by 5 bases; unmatched bases: 3. The CDR3 DNA is TGTGCCACCGGGACAGCTTATCAGCCCCAGCATTTT. Amino acid sequence: CATGTAYQPQHF.